These T cell receptor beta chains were read from a single sample in a study of STAT5B mutations in CD4+ large granular lymphocyte leukemia. The repertoire was sequenced with immunoSEQ multiplex PCR; TCRdb's copy has only in-frame clones and lacks some. The sample lists 30,000 to 40,000 clones; approximately 88% were seen once. Material: CD4+ T cells from blood buffy coats. All receptors derive from a human donor in good health. CDR3s include the opening cysteine and the closing phenylalanine or tryptophan. D genes are given only for firm matches. The size entry is marked missing in some rows and otherwise reads once, few, many or a size class.

TRBV5-4	NA	NA	TRBJ2-1	CASSSILYNEQFF	TGTGCCAGCAGCTCCATCCTTTACAATGAGCAGTTCTTC
TRBV11-2	NA	NA	TRBJ1-2	CASSPRDIYGYTF	TGTGCCAGCAGCCCCCGGGACATTTATGGCTACACCTTC
TRBV5-4	NA	TRBD1	TRBJ2-7	CASSPGTGDREQYF	TGTGCCAGCAGCCCTGGGACAGGGGATCGTGAGCAGTACTTC
TRBV11-1	NA	NA	TRBJ2-3	CASSSPSSTDTQYF	TGTGCCAGCAGCTCCCCCTCTAGCACAGATACGCAGTATTTT
TRBV4-2	NA	NA	TRBJ1-2	CASSQDMREHYYGYTF	TGTGCCAGCAGCCAAGATATGAGGGAACACTACTATGGCTACACCTTC
TRBV7-7	NA	NA	TRBJ2-7	CASSLGATYEQYF	TGTGCTAGCAGCTTAGGGGCAACCTACGAGCAGTACTTC
TRBV11-3	NA	TRBD2	TRBJ2-3	CASSTPGTSVTDTQYF	TGTGCCAGCAGCACCCCCGGGACTAGCGTCACAGATACGCAGTATTTT
TRBV6-6	NA	NA	TRBJ1-6	CASSYSGKPLNSPLHF	TGTGCCAGCAGTTACTCCGGAAAGCCTCTAAATTCACCCCTCCACTTT
TRBV7-2	NA	NA	TRBJ1-2	CASSLPPTSLRYTF	TGTGCCAGCAGCTTACCCCCGACATCCTTGAGATACACCTTC
TRBV18	few	NA	TRBJ1-3	CASSPRPGPSGVGNTIYF	TGTGCCAGCTCACCACGTCCAGGCCCTTCTGGTGTTGGAAACACCATATATTTT
TRBV7-9	NA	TRBD2	TRBJ2-7	CASTRYLGREDSYEQYF	TGTGCCAGCACCCGATACTTGGGGCGGGAGGACTCCTACGAGCAGTACTTC
TRBV6-1	NA	NA	TRBJ2-2	CASSGGATNTGELFF	TGTGCCAGCAGTGGCGGGGCGACGAACACCGGGGAGCTGTTTTTT
TRBV11-2	NA	NA	TRBJ2-7	CASSLDSGLMREQYF	TGTGCCAGCAGCTTAGACTCGGGACTTATGAGGGAGCAGTACTTC
TRBV7-2	NA	TRBD1	TRBJ1-2	CASSPRDRVYGYTF	TGTGCCAGCAGCCCCCGGGACAGGGTGTATGGCTACACCTTC
TRBV18	NA	TRBD2	TRBJ2-6	CASSPRSGGPPGANVLTF	TGTGCCAGCTCACCACGGTCGGGAGGGCCGCCTGGGGCCAACGTCCTGACTTTC
TRBV2	NA	NA	TRBJ1-2	CASIGTPGPQNGGYTF	TGTGCCAGCATTGGAACCCCGGGACCCCAGAATGGTGGCTACACCTTC
TRBV18	once	NA	TRBJ1-1	CASSPTGRSDTEAFF	TGTGCCAGCTCCCCTACAGGGCGATCGGACACTGAAGCTTTCTTT
TRBV4-1	NA	TRBD2	TRBJ2-2	CASSHGGGAVGELFF	TGCGCCAGCAGCCACGGCGGGGGGGCGGTCGGGGAGCTGTTTTTT
TRBV27	NA	NA	TRBJ2-1	CASSLLRAKGLSSYNEQFF	TGTGCCAGCAGTTTATTGCGGGCGAAGGGACTCAGCTCCTACAATGAGCAGTTCTTC
TRBV6-1	NA	NA	TRBJ2-5	CASSEVWGSETQYF	TGTGCCAGCAGTGAAGTTTGGGGGAGCGAGACCCAGTACTTC
TRBV5-1	NA	TRBD2	TRBJ2-3	CASSFAGGNTDTQYF	TGCGCCAGCAGCTTTGCGGGGGGGAACACAGATACGCAGTATTTT
TRBV7-3	NA	NA	TRBJ1-4	CASRLTGSTNEKLFF	TGTGCCAGCAGGCTTACAGGGTCAACTAATGAAAAACTGTTTTTT
TRBV4-3	NA	TRBD2	TRBJ2-2	CASSQGVAAGENTGELFF	TGCGCCAGCAGCCAAGGGGTGGCGGCGGGAGAAAACACCGGGGAGCTGTTTTTT
TRBV5-6	NA	TRBD1	TRBJ1-4	CASSMGRQGAYEKLFF	TGTGCCAGCAGTATGGGGCGACAGGGGGCATACGAAAAACTGTTTTTT
TRBV7-6	NA	NA	TRBJ2-5	CASSSVTGQETQYF	TGTGCCAGCAGCTCGGTAACAGGCCAAGAGACCCAGTACTTC
TRBV5-1	NA	NA	TRBJ2-7	CASSLGSLQWIYEQYF	TGCGCCAGCAGCCTGGGGAGTTTGCAGTGGATCTACGAGCAGTACTTC
TRBV7-6	NA	NA	TRBJ1-2	CASSPRVATHGYTF	TGTGCCAGCAGCCCAAGAGTTGCGACGCATGGCTACACCTTC